This entry lists 12 T cell receptor beta chains sequenced from one sample in a study of T cells in Graves' hyperthyroidism and ophthalmopathy. Regions amplified from RNA transcripts were the TCR beta CDR3 regions. A first-round RT-PCR of the TCR CDR3 used the HTBI primer set. TCRdb re-called the multiplex PCR reads with MiXCR, one entry per CDR3 protein. The sample includes approximately 590,000 distinct CDR3 sequences, around a sixth of them seen just once. The sequenced sample was blood. The receptors stem from a woman aged 25 to 39 with Graves' hyperthyroidism.

The table lists this clonotype with a few counts. The chain has TRBV6-1 and TRBJ2-3, with D unresolved. This CDR3 is built from 15 residues. Germline loops: CDR1 MNHNS, CDR2 SASEGT. V lost 6 bases, J lost 0 bases, and 13 bases lay in between. The CDR3 spells CASSHLGVSTDTQYF. The CDR3 nucleotides are TGTGCCAGCAGCCACTTAGGTGTTAGCACAGATACGCAGTATTTT.

This clonotype was counted only a few times. The J gene is TRBJ2-2, the V gene TRBV28, with 7 bases that match TRBD2. Per the germline V gene, CDR1 is MDHEN and CDR2 is SYDVKM. The trim removed 8 bases at V and 9 bases at J, leaving 12 bases unmatched. This CDR3 comprises 14 residues. The CDR3 sequence is CASGGDRLTRELFF. The CDR3 bases are TGTGCCAGCGGGGGGGACCGACTGACGAGGGAGCTGTTTTTT.

V and J are TRBV4-3 and TRBJ2-1; D is unresolved. V was shortened by 7 bases and J by 4 bases, with 8 bases between the two germline ends. The CDR3 has 12 residues. CDR1 and CDR2 (germline): LGHNA, YSLEER. CDR3 bases: TGCGCCAGCAAAATGTGGTACAATGAGCAGTTCTTC. Encoded protein: CASKMWYNEQFF.

This clonotype came up a few times. This chain connects TRBV7-9 to TRBJ2-7; 7 bases line up with TRBD2. This CDR3 has 14 residues. Trimming cost V 3 bases and J 2 bases; bases outside gene matches: 4. Germline loops: CDR1 SEHNR, CDR2 FQNEAQ (reference sequence). The CDR3 nucleotides are TGTGCCAGCAGCTTTCCTAGCGGAGCCTACGAGCAGTACTTC. Its translation is CASSFPSGAYEQYF.

Ten or more counts support this clonotype. The chain employs TRBV5-1 and TRBJ2-7; TRBD1 matches at 7 bases. This CDR3 is built from 15 residues. V was clipped by 4 bases and J by 0 bases; unmatched bases: 7. Germline CDR1 is SGHRS and CDR2 is YFSETQ. CDR3 in DNA: TGCGCCAGCAGCGCCTCCGGGACAGACTCCTACGAGCAGTACTTC. Translating it yields CASSASGTDSYEQYF.

The V gene is TRBV27, the J gene TRBJ2-7, with 7 bases aligning to TRBD1. The CDR3 runs 15 residues. V trimming: 4 bases; J trimming: 4 bases; junction bases outside the gene matches: 10. The germline CDR1 and CDR2 sequences are MNHEY and SMNVEV (reference sequence). CDR3: CASSSPGTADYEQYF. The CDR3 bases are TGTGCCAGCAGTTCCCCCGGGACAGCAGATTACGAGCAGTACTTC.

This clonotype was counted many times. The chain employs TRBV7-2 and TRBJ2-7, with D tentatively TRBD2 (6 bases). V lost 4 bases to trimming and J lost 0 bases, with 13 bases between them. This CDR3 region has 15 residues. The germline V gene encodes CDR1 SGHTA and CDR2 FQGNSA. The CDR3: CASSYLAEPSYEQYF. In DNA, the CDR3 is TGTGCCAGCAGCTACTTAGCGGAACCCTCCTACGAGCAGTACTTC. Combining the CDR3 with reference TRBV7-2 and TRBJ2-7 gives the whole variable domain GAGVSQSPSNKVTEKGKDVELRCDPISGHTALYWYRQSLGQGLEFLIYFQGNSAPDKSGLPSDRFSAERTGGSVSTLTIQRTQQEDSAVYLCASSYLAEPSYEQYFGPGTRLTVT.

This clonotype was counted ten times or more. The gene calls are TRBV7-2 and TRBJ1-3; possible D gene TRBD1, 6 bases. The germline V and J ends were trimmed by 2 bases and 0 bases, with 8 bases remaining between them. Per the germline V gene, CDR1 is SGHTA and CDR2 is FQGNSA. This CDR3 region has 15 residues. Here the CDR3 DNA reads TGTGCCAGCAGCTTATTCAGGGGCTCTGGAAACACCATATATTTT. This encodes CASSLFRGSGNTIYF. Looking up the rest from reference TRBV7-2 and TRBJ1-3 gives the full variable domain: GAGVSQSPSNKVTEKGKDVELRCDPISGHTALYWYRQSLGQGLEFLIYFQGNSAPDKSGLPSDRFSAERTGGSVSTLTIQRTQQEDSAVYLCASSLFRGSGNTIYFGEGSWLTVV.

This clonotype was detected a few times. The chain recombines TRBV7-9 with TRBJ2-3; no reliable D call. The germline V and J ends were trimmed by 2 bases and 0 bases, with 6 bases remaining between them. The CDR3 has 14 residues. CDR1 and CDR2 from the germline V gene are SEHNR and FQNEAQ (reference sequence). Here the CDR3 reads CASSLTDSTDTQYF. The CDR3 nucleotides read TGTGCCAGCAGCTTAACGGACAGCACAGATACGCAGTATTTT.

The chain uses TRBV20-1 and TRBJ2-5; 11 positions agree with TRBD2. The germline CDR1 and CDR2 sequences are DFQATT and SNEGSKA (reference sequence). V lost 2 bases and J lost 5; bases outside the gene matches: 13. The CDR3 length is 17 residues. The CDR3 DNA reads TGCAGTGCTAGAAGTAGCGGGAGGGCCTGGGTTAGCGAGACCCAGTACTTC. This gives the protein CSARSSGRAWVSETQYF.

The chain combines TRBV20-1 with TRBJ2-6; D unresolved. Looked up from germline, CDR1 is DFQATT and CDR2 is SNEGSKA (reference sequence). The V end was cut by 6 bases, the J end by 0 bases, with 9 bases between. The CDR3 is made up of 14 amino acids. CDR3 region: CSAEHRSGANVLTF. DNA for the CDR3: TGCAGTGCCGAGCATCGCTCTGGGGCCAACGTCCTGACTTTC.

This clonotype was observed at least ten times. This chain links TRBV2 with TRBJ2-3; 8 bases are shared with TRBD2. J lost 6 bases, V lost 4 bases, and 12 bases had no gene match. The CDR3 consists of 16 residues. Germline loops: CDR1 SNHLY, CDR2 FYNNEI. Written as DNA, the CDR3 is TGTGCCAGCAGTGTAGGGACTAGGGGGGTTTCGGATACGCAGTATTTT. Translated, it gives CASSVGTRGVSDTQYF.